This T cell receptor beta chain was obtained from a study of T-cell reconstitution after alpha-beta-depleted transplantation in children. This CDR3 contains 13 residues. CDR1 SEHNR and CDR2 FQNEAQ come from the germline V gene (reference sequence). V lost 3 bases and J 3 bases, leaving 8 bases between the germline ends. Unique molecular identifiers were built into the TCRbeta library. TCRdb processed the PCR reads anew with MiXCR; each CDR3 protein has one entry. Here the sample spans 600,000 to 700,000 distinct CDR3 sequences, around 17% being singletons. Here the sequenced sample was PBMCs from the stem cell graft donor, taken from the stem cell graft. The rearrangement joins TRBV7-9 to TRBJ1-1; D not resolved. The TCR was taken from a human donor who donated a stem cell graft to a child with acute myeloid leukemia. The CDR3 nucleotides read TGTGCCAGCAGCTTTGTCGGGGACACTGAAGCTTTCTTT. The encoded protein is CASSFVGDTEAFF.